The 25 T cell receptor beta chains listed next were all sequenced from one sample in a study of CD8 T cells in Susac syndrome. RNA totalling roughly 0.45 to 1 ug underwent reverse transcription with random hexamers. TCRdb independently ran MiXCR on the immunoSEQ multiplex PCR reads; one entry per CDR3 protein. The sample lists hundreds of thousands of distinct CDR3 sequences, more than 70% seen once, with under 0.15% in the top ten. The sample was CD8+ T cells from PBMCs. The receptors shown here come from a human donor with multiple sclerosis.

The V and J genes are TRBV27 and TRBJ2-3; no firm D call. This CDR3 has 15 residues. Germline CDR1 is MNHEY and CDR2 is SMNVEV (reference sequence). The V end was cut by 3 bases, the J end by 1 base, with 11 bases between. The CDR3: CASSFWQMGTDTQYF. The CDR3 DNA follows: TGTGCCAGCAGTTTCTGGCAGATGGGCACAGATACGCAGTATTTT.

The chain combines TRBV24-1 with TRBJ1-1; the match to TRBD1 covers 10 bases. The CDR3 extends over 17 amino acids. Germline V gene data show CDR1 as KGHDR and CDR2 as SFDVKD. V lost 0 bases to trimming and J lost 3 bases; unmatched junction nucleotides: 6. The CDR3 protein is CATSDLRGGQGYTEAFF. CDR3 nucleotide sequence: TGTGCCACCAGTGATTTGAGGGGGGGACAGGGGTACACTGAAGCTTTCTTT.

The V call is TRBV2, the J call TRBJ2-7; 7 nucleotides align to TRBD1. The V gene end was trimmed by 10 bases and the J gene end by 1 base; junction bases not matched to a gene: 4. Germline-derived CDR1 and CDR2 are SNHLY and FYNNEI. The CDR3 contains 12 residues. CDR3 sequence (DNA): TGTGCCACCTACAGGGGTTCCTACGAGCAGTACTTC. Its translation: CATYRGSYEQYF.

J is TRBJ1-1 and V is TRBV27; D call uncertain. CDR1 and CDR2 (germline): MNHEY, SMNVEV (reference sequence). The ends were cut back, 3 bases at V and 5 bases at J, with 7 bases in the middle. The CDR3 runs to 12 residues. The CDR3 nucleotides are TGTGCCAGCAGTTTTTTGGGAACTGAAGCTTTCTTT. It specifies CASSFLGTEAFF.

This chain connects TRBV5-1 to TRBJ2-7; tentative D call: TRBD1 (6 bases). Germline assignment: CDR1 SGHRS and CDR2 YFSETQ. There are 16 residues in the CDR3. The germline V and J ends were trimmed by 2 bases and 0 bases, with 15 bases remaining between them. CDR3 DNA sequence: TGCGCCAGCAGCTTAGACCTGGACAGCCTCTCCTACGAGCAGTACTTC. Translation: CASSLDLDSLSYEQYF.

The chain combines TRBV20-1 with TRBJ2-7, with unresolved D. CDR1 and CDR2 from the germline V gene are DFQATT and SNEGSKA (reference sequence). The ends were cut back, 3 bases at V and 0 bases at J, with 12 bases in the middle. CDR3 length: 14 amino acids. The CDR3 here is CSASITGSSYEQYF. The DNA of the CDR3 is TGCAGTGCTAGTATTACGGGTAGCTCCTACGAGCAGTACTTC.

V is TRBV2 and J is TRBJ1-2; D might be TRBD1 (5 bases). Germline V gene lookup returns CDR1 SNHLY and CDR2 FYNNEI. The CDR3 spans 14 residues. V was clipped by 1 base and J by 7 bases, with 13 bases between them. CDR3 in DNA: TGTGCCAGCAGTGAAGGGTCAGGGTTCCTTGGCTACACCTTC. This translates into CASSEGSGFLGYTF.

The chain recombines TRBV5-4 with TRBJ2-7; 8 nucleotides match TRBD1. Looked up from germline, CDR1 is SGHNT and CDR2 is YYREEE (reference sequence). V lost 5 bases to trimming and J lost 2 bases; unmatched junction nucleotides: 12. This CDR3 region has 16 residues. The CDR3 sequence: CASSRIGTGKPYEQYF. The CDR3 nucleotides read TGTGCCAGCAGTCGGATAGGGACAGGAAAACCCTACGAGCAGTACTTC.

The chain is built from TRBV2 and TRBJ2-1; D possibly corresponds to TRBD2 (6 bases). The CDR3 covers 13 residues. Deletions cut 6 bases from V and 8 bases from J, with 14 bases between. Germline CDR1 is SNHLY and CDR2 is FYNNEI. CDR3 DNA: TGTGCCAGCAGCGGTACTAGCTTGCATGAGCAGTTCTTC. Translated: CASSGTSLHEQFF.

The chain recombines TRBV11-3 with TRBJ2-3; D is ambiguous. This CDR3 spans 14 amino acids. V lost 5 bases, J lost 1 base, and 10 bases lay in between. Per the germline V gene, CDR1 is SGHNT and CDR2 is YENEEA. CDR3 amino acids: CASSPYAGTDTQYF. The CDR3 DNA reads TGTGCCAGCAGCCCTTACGCTGGCACAGATACGCAGTATTTT.

This clonotype is a singleton in its sample. The rearrangement links TRBV6-4 to TRBJ2-3; 10 positions match TRBD2. This CDR3 has 15 residues. With 0 bases clipped from V and 4 bases from J, the junction kept 1 base outside the gene matches. Germline CDR1 is MRHNA and CDR2 is SNTAGT. CDR3 DNA: TGTGCCAGCAGTGACTCACTAGCGGGACCAGATACGCAGTATTTT. Protein: CASSDSLAGPDTQYF.

The genes are TRBV4-1 and TRBJ2-3, with D unclear. This CDR3 region has 14 residues. Trimming removed 2 bases at V and 4 bases at J, with 10 bases between. Looked up from germline, CDR1 is MGHRA and CDR2 is YSYEKL. The CDR3 coding sequence is TGCGCCAGCAGCCAACCCGGGTTCCCAGATACGCAGTATTTT. This gives the protein CASSQPGFPDTQYF.

This clonotype was recorded once. The V gene is TRBV5-1, the J gene TRBJ1-1; perhaps TRBD1 as D (5 bases). V lost 0 bases to trimming and J lost 10 bases, with 19 bases between them. Germline V CDR1 and CDR2: SGHRS, YFSETQ. The CDR3 runs to 15 residues. The CDR3 bases are TGCGCCAGCAGCTTGGCCGGCATCGGGACTGAGGTAGCTTTCTTT. This sequence encodes CASSLAGIGTEVAFF.

The chain employs TRBV4-1 and TRBJ1-1, with a possible D match to TRBD1 (6 bases). The germline CDR1 and CDR2 sequences are MGHRA and YSYEKL. V lost 4 bases to trimming and J lost 4 bases, with 19 bases between them. The CDR3 is made up of 16 amino acids. In nucleotides, the CDR3 is TGCGCCAGCAGCCTGGATACCGGGACATCGCTCACTGAAGCTTTCTTT. Its translation is CASSLDTGTSLTEAFF.

The chain has TRBV19 and TRBJ2-7; D tentatively reads TRBD1 or TRBD2 (5 bases each). The CDR3 is 14 residues long. V was clipped by 4 bases and J by 3 bases, with 13 bases between them. The germline V gene encodes CDR1 LNHDA and CDR2 SQIVND (reference sequence). In DNA form, the CDR3 reads TGTGCCAGTAGTACTTCCGGGGCTTACTACGAGCAGTACTTC. The encoded protein is CASSTSGAYYEQYF.

The CDR3 nucleotides are TGTGCCAGCAGTTTAAGGGGTGAACCCGAGTACTTC. Its translation is CASSLRGEPEYF. The chain recombines TRBV27 with TRBJ2-7; a weak D match, TRBD1 (5 bases). Germline V lookup: CDR1 MNHEY, CDR2 SMNVEV (reference sequence). Trimming pared 2 bases from V and 11 bases from J, leaving 13 bases between. The CDR3 covers 12 residues.

J is TRBJ1-1 and V is TRBV6-4; D ambiguous. The CDR3 is 16 residues long. V lost 5 bases, J lost 0 bases, and 16 bases lay in between. Germline V gene data show CDR1 as MRHNA and CDR2 as SNTAGT. CDR3: CASSPRPGRMNTEAFF. The CDR3 region has the DNA TGTGCCAGCAGTCCGAGGCCAGGACGCATGAACACTGAAGCTTTCTTT.

The rearrangement links TRBV12-3 or TRBV12-4 to TRBJ1-2; D perhaps matches TRBD1 (6 bases). The CDR3 totals 17 residues. Trimming stripped 4 bases from V and 8 bases from J, with 26 bases between. CDR3 sequence reads: CASSYSVVGTLKGGYTF. CDR3 sequence (DNA): TGTGCCAGCAGTTATAGTGTCGTAGGGACACTCAAAGGCGGCTACACCTTC.

Worth noting for this clonotype: At one end, the junction sequence differs from germline, possibly due to a read error. The V gene is TRBV6-5, the J gene TRBJ1-1; D remains ambiguous. The CDR3 has 13 residues. The germline gives CDR1 MNHEY, CDR2 SVGAGI. The CDR3 protein is CACSPGMNTEAFF. CDR3 sequence (DNA): TGTGCCTGCAGTCCGGGGATGAACACTGAAGCTTTCTTT.

This clonotype has only one observation. The chain has TRBV7-9 and TRBJ2-7, with 9 bases fitting TRBD2. Germline CDR1 reads SEHNR; CDR2 reads FQNEAQ (reference sequence). The CDR3 is made up of 18 amino acids. V trimming: 4 bases; J trimming: 2 bases; junction bases outside the gene matches: 15. CDR3 sequence: CASSSFSLAGGHPYEQYF. CDR3 nucleotides: TGTGCCAGCAGCTCGTTTTCCCTTGCGGGGGGGCACCCCTACGAGCAGTACTTC. Supplemented by reference TRBV7-9 and TRBJ2-7, the full variable domain reads DTGVSQNPRHKITKRGQNVTFRCDPISEHNRLYWYRQTLGQGPEFLTYFQNEAQLEKSRLLSDRFSAERPKGSFSTLEIQRTEQGDSAMYLCASSSFSLAGGHPYEQYFGPGTRLTVT.

The chain carries TRBV19 and TRBJ1-1, with TRBD1 identical over 7 bases. Germline V gene lookup returns CDR1 LNHDA and CDR2 SQIVND (reference sequence). The length of the CDR3 is 16 residues. Germline trimming cut 6 bases from V and 0 bases from J; bases unmatched to any gene: 10. The chain's CDR3 is CASRTPMGQLNTEAFF. The CDR3 bases are TGTGCCAGTAGAACACCGATGGGACAGTTGAACACTGAAGCTTTCTTT. The variable domain in full, with the rest retrieved from reference TRBV19 and TRBJ1-1, is DGGITQSPKYLFRKEGQNVTLSCEQNLNHDAMYWYRQDPGQGLRLIYYSQIVNDFQKGDIAEGYSVSREKKESFPLTVTSAQKNPTAFYLCASRTPMGQLNTEAFFGQGTRLTVV.

V and J are TRBV19 and TRBJ1-1; 8 positions match TRBD1. The CDR3 is 12 amino acids. Germline lookup yields CDR1 LNHDA and CDR2 SQIVND (reference sequence). J was trimmed by 7 bases and V by 5 bases; bases with no gene match: 3. CDR3: CASSVGQGEAFF. The DNA of the CDR3 is TGTGCCAGTAGTGTCGGACAGGGTGAAGCTTTCTTT. Using reference TRBV19 and TRBJ1-1 for the parts outside the CDR3, the full variable domain is DGGITQSPKYLFRKEGQNVTLSCEQNLNHDAMYWYRQDPGQGLRLIYYSQIVNDFQKGDIAEGYSVSREKKESFPLTVTSAQKNPTAFYLCASSVGQGEAFFGQGTRLTVV.

This clonotype was seen a few times. The chain is built from TRBV6-5 and TRBJ2-7; weak D call: TRBD1 (6 bases). Germline V gene lookup returns CDR1 MNHEY and CDR2 SVGAGI. The length of the CDR3 is 13 residues. V was shortened by 2 bases and J by 4 bases, with 9 bases between the two germline ends. The CDR3 nucleotides read TGTGCCAGCAGTTACGGGACAACTTACGAGCAGTACTTC. This sequence encodes CASSYGTTYEQYF.

This rearrangement joins TRBV4-1 to TRBJ2-7; D is unclear. Germline V gene sequence: CDR1 MGHRA, CDR2 YSYEKL. This CDR3 contains 14 residues. Deletions cut 3 bases from V and 2 bases from J, with 11 bases between. The CDR3 here is CASSHSRGAYEQYF. The CDR3 coding sequence is TGCGCCAGCAGCCACTCGAGAGGTGCCTACGAGCAGTACTTC.

This chain joins TRBV6-5 and TRBJ2-1, with D unclear. V was clipped by 5 bases and J by 0 bases, with 11 bases between them. Germline CDR1 and CDR2: MNHEY and SVGAGI. This CDR3 has 15 residues. CDR3 sequence reads: CASSDDSSSYNEQFF. In DNA form, the CDR3 reads TGTGCCAGCAGTGATGACTCGAGCTCCTACAATGAGCAGTTCTTC.